The next 21 T cell receptor beta chains were all read from a single sample in a study of regulatory T cells in long-lasting Graves disease. CDR3 regions were amplified by Arm-PCR using iRepertoire HTBI primers to build TCR beta libraries. One entry per CDR3 protein results from TCRdb running MiXCR on the multiplex PCR reads. The data contain about 660,000 distinct CDR3 sequences, about 32% of them singletons. Time point defined: persistent/refractory GD, antithyroid drugs over 5 years with positive TRAb. Following extraction of RNA from PBMCs, that RNA was used to make the TCR library. The sequenced sample was peripheral blood mononuclear cells (PBMCs), obtained when the disease was refractory, from a patient treated with antithyroid drugs. These receptors were taken from a female donor with Graves disease.

V usage is TRBV29-1 and J usage is TRBJ1-2; D ambiguous. CDR1 and CDR2 from the germline V gene are SQVTM and ANQGSEA. This CDR3 has 11 residues. V lost 6 bases, J lost 8 bases, and 13 bases lay in between. The CDR3 is CSVLHSLGYTF. DNA of the CDR3: TGCAGCGTCCTACATTCGCTAGGCTACACCTTC. The full variable domain, in which reference TRBV29-1 and TRBJ1-2 provide the parts outside the CDR3, is SAVISQKPSRDICQRGTSLTIQCQVDSQVTMMFWYRQQPGQSLTLIATANQGSEATYESGFVIDKFPISRPNLTFSTLTVSNMSPEDSSIYLCSVLHSLGYTFGSGTRLTVV.

The sample holds many counts of this clonotype. V usage is TRBV5-1 and J usage is TRBJ2-7; D not certain. This CDR3 spans 12 amino acids. V dropped 4 bases and J dropped 3 bases, with 8 bases sitting between them. The germline CDR1 and CDR2 sequences are SGHRS and YFSETQ. As DNA, the CDR3 is TGCGCCAGCAGCGCCACCTTCTACGAGCAGTACTTC. Its translation: CASSATFYEQYF.

This clonotype was seen at least ten times. The chain uses TRBV28 and TRBJ1-2; D gene uncertain. The CDR3 length is 12 residues. Trimming stripped 6 bases from V and 2 bases from J, with 7 bases between. The germline V gene encodes CDR1 MDHEN and CDR2 SYDVKM. Here the CDR3 reads CASSLRNYGYTF. The CDR3 coding sequence is TGTGCCAGCAGCCTTAGGAACTATGGCTACACCTTC.

The chain carries TRBV19 and TRBJ2-3, with TRBD2 matching over 9 bases. Losses at the gene ends were 5 bases for V and 4 bases for J; bases not matched to a gene: 10. Germline CDR1 LNHDA, CDR2 SQIVND (reference sequence). The CDR3 has 16 residues. The CDR3 sequence: CASSLRGAGGPDTQYF. In DNA, the CDR3 is TGTGCCAGTAGTCTCCGCGGGGCGGGAGGGCCAGATACGCAGTATTTT.

This clonotype occurred many times. CDR3 residues: CASSPSGRDGYEQYF. In DNA, the CDR3 is TGTGCCAGCAGTCCCTCCGGGCGGGACGGCTACGAGCAGTACTTC. The chain couples TRBV28 to TRBJ2-7; weak D call: TRBD2 (6 bases). This CDR3 spans 15 amino acids. Germline V lookup: CDR1 MDHEN, CDR2 SYDVKM. V lost 5 bases and J 3 bases, leaving 17 bases between the germline ends.

The rearrangement joins TRBV29-1 to TRBJ1-4; D call uncertain. Between the trimmed V and J ends, which lost 3 bases and 6 bases, there was a span of 5 bases. This CDR3 comprises 11 residues. Germline values: CDR1 SQVTM, CDR2 ANQGSEA. CDR3 DNA sequence: TGCAGCGTTGAGGAAGATGAAAAACTGTTTTTT. Residues: CSVEEDEKLFF.

CDR3 amino acids: CASSGGSGRAYEQYF. The CDR3 DNA is TGTGCCAGCAGTGGGGGTAGCGGGAGGGCCTACGAGCAGTACTTC. This chain joins TRBV2 and TRBJ2-7, with TRBD2 matching over 11 bases. J gave up 2 bases and V 4 bases, and 4 bases lay outside the gene matches. From germline, CDR1 is SNHLY and CDR2 FYNNEI. The length of the CDR3 is 15 residues.

With respect to this clonotype: This sequence may be a read error, since a much larger clone differs from it by one base. The J gene is TRBJ1-5, the V gene TRBV6-1; D remains unclear. Trimming took off 0 bases at V and 2 bases at J, with 8 bases between the two ends. Germline V gene data show CDR1 as MNHNS and CDR2 as SASEGT. The CDR3 is 15 amino acids. In nucleotides, the CDR3 is TGTGCCAGCAGTGAAGCGCTGGGAGGCAATCAGCCCCAGCATTTT. It encodes CASSEALGGNQPQHF.

The genes are TRBV28 and TRBJ2-7; a possible D gene is TRBD2 (6 bases). Germline-derived CDR1 and CDR2 are MDHEN and SYDVKM. The V gene lost 7 bases and the J gene lost 3 bases, with 16 bases spanning the gap. The CDR3 length is 14 residues. The CDR3 DNA sequence: TGTGCCAGCATCTCAGGGACTTCAAACTACGAGCAGTACTTC. This translates into CASISGTSNYEQYF.

The chain employs TRBV19 and TRBJ2-4; TRBD2 matches at 12 bases. This CDR3 has 16 residues. The V and J ends lost 4 bases and 0 bases, in that order; junction bases with no gene match: 1. Germline values: CDR1 LNHDA, CDR2 SQIVND (reference sequence). In nucleotides, the CDR3 is TGTGCCAGTAGTACGGGACTAGCGGGAGCCAAAAACATTCAGTACTTC. Its translation is CASSTGLAGAKNIQYF. Looking up the rest from reference TRBV19 and TRBJ2-4 gives the full variable domain: DGGITQSPKYLFRKEGQNVTLSCEQNLNHDAMYWYRQDPGQGLRLIYYSQIVNDFQKGDIAEGYSVSREKKESFPLTVTSAQKNPTAFYLCASSTGLAGAKNIQYFGAGTRLSVL.

This clonotype showed up many times. V is TRBV7-2 and J is TRBJ2-7; 8 positions match TRBD2. The CDR3 length is 15 residues. V lost 1 base and J lost 8; bases outside the gene matches: 10. In germline, CDR1 is SGHTA, CDR2 FQGNSA. This chain's CDR3 is CASSLERGLGRQQYF. CDR3 bases: TGTGCCAGCAGCTTAGAAAGGGGACTAGGCAGGCAGCAGTACTTC.

This sequence joins TRBV3-1 and TRBJ2-1, with D perhaps TRBD2 (5 bases). Trimming shortened V by 1 base and J by 0 bases, and 13 bases separated the two germline ends. Germline loops: CDR1 LGHDT, CDR2 YNNKEL (reference sequence). The CDR3 has 17 amino acids. The CDR3 region has the DNA TGTGCCAGCAGCCAAGCAAGCGGAGACCTCTCCTACAATGAGCAGTTCTTC. Translating it yields CASSQASGDLSYNEQFF.

This clonotype has only one observation. The J gene is TRBJ2-7, the V gene TRBV5-1; perhaps D is TRBD1 or TRBD2 (6 bases each). Per germline, CDR1 SGHRS and CDR2 YFSETQ. The CDR3 sequence is 16 residues long. Trimming pared 0 bases from V and 6 bases from J, leaving 19 bases between. Here the CDR3 reads CASSLGGRGGAGEQYF. The CDR3 DNA reads TGCGCCAGCAGCTTGGGTGGCAGGGGAGGCGCGGGCGAGCAGTACTTC.

This chain joins TRBV25-1 and TRBJ2-7; 10 positions agree with TRBD2. Germline V gene lookup returns CDR1 MGHDK and CDR2 SYGVNS. The CDR3 contains 15 residues. Germline trimming cut 4 bases from V and 4 bases from J; bases unmatched to any gene: 7. CDR3 nucleotides: TGTGCCAGCAGTGTATTAGCGGGAGGTTTGTACGAGCAGTACTTC. Translating it yields CASSVLAGGLYEQYF.

V and J are TRBV29-1 and TRBJ1-5; D is possibly TRBD1 (5 bases). Germline V CDR1 and CDR2: SQVTM, ANQGSEA. This CDR3 region has 14 residues. The V end was cut by 4 bases, the J end by 5 bases, with 15 bases between. The CDR3 DNA follows: TGCAGCGTTGTCATTGCGGGGACTGATCAGCCCCAGCATTTT. Its protein is CSVVIAGTDQPQHF.

The chain carries TRBV6-1 and TRBJ2-2; TRBD1 matches at 8 bases. Trimming removed 4 bases from V and 5 bases from J; junction bases left unmatched: 6. Germline V lookup: CDR1 MNHNS, CDR2 SASEGT. This CDR3 spans 15 amino acids. Here the CDR3 reads CASSVGTGPTGELFF. DNA for the CDR3: TGTGCCAGCAGTGTCGGGACAGGACCTACCGGGGAGCTGTTTTTT.

Ten or more counts support this clonotype. This chain joins TRBV2 and TRBJ2-7; D might be TRBD2 (5 bases). The CDR3 spans 15 residues. Germline CDR1 is SNHLY and CDR2 is FYNNEI. V was trimmed by 3 bases and J by 5 bases, leaving 17 bases between them. In DNA form, the CDR3 reads TGTGCCAGCAGTGAGCGGGTCTACCTTAGTCACGAGCAGTACTTC. It codes for CASSERVYLSHEQYF.

The table lists this clonotype with many counts. The V and J genes are TRBV12-3 or TRBV12-4 and TRBJ1-1, with D perhaps TRBD1 (5 bases). The CDR3 has 14 amino acids. Trimming removed 4 bases from V and 4 bases from J, with 13 bases in between. Written as DNA, the CDR3 is TGTGCCAGCAGTTCGGACACCGTCTCCACTGAAGCTTTCTTT. Residues: CASSSDTVSTEAFF.

As DNA, the CDR3 is TGTGCCAGCAGTTTAGGGGTTACTTTTGGTGGCTACACCTTC. Translating it yields CASSLGVTFGGYTF. This chain connects TRBV12-3 or TRBV12-4 to TRBJ1-2; D is unresolved. CDR3 length: 14 residues. The V and J ends lost 1 base and 7 bases respectively, with 13 bases between them.

This rearrangement joins TRBV5-5 to TRBJ1-2; TRBD1 is a possible D gene (6 bases). The CDR3 has 13 residues. The germline gives CDR1 SGHKS, CDR2 YYEKEE (reference sequence). V was pared by 0 bases and J by 7 bases, with 10 bases between. The CDR3 nucleotides read TGTGCCAGCAGCTTGGACAGGGCCACTGGCTACACCTTC. Protein product: CASSLDRATGYTF.

This clonotype was detected a few times. J is TRBJ1-1 and V is TRBV6-1; no definite D call. The CDR3 is 13 amino acids. Looked up from germline, CDR1 is MNHNS and CDR2 is SASEGT. Trimming pared 7 bases from V and 4 bases from J, leaving 13 bases between. DNA of the CDR3: TGTGCCAGCAAAAGAGGGAGGAGCACTGAAGCTTTCTTT. Translated: CASKRGRSTEAFF.